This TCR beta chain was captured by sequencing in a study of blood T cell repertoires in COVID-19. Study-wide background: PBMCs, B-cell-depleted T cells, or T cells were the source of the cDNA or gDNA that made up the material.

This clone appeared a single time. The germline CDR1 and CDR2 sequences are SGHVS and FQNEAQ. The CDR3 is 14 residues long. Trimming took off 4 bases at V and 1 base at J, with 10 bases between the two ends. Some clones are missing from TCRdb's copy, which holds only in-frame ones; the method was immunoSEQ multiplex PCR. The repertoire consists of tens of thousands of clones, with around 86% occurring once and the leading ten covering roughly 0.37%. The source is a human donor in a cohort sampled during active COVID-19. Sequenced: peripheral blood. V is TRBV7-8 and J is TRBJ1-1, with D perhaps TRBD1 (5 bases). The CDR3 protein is CASSWGGWNTEAFF. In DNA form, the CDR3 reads TGTGCCAGCAGCTGGGGGGGTTGGAACACTGAAGCTTTCTTT.